This TCR beta chain was sequenced during a study of blood T cells in healthy people across ages. Isolation of PBMCs gave at least 7 million cells per sample. Regarding the study as a whole: Compared with aged donors, long-lived donors showed fewer expanded clones, suggesting selection. One million T cells yielded diversity estimates that were considered underestimates.

Trimming took off 7 bases at V and 7 bases at J, with 17 bases between the two ends. CDR1 DFQATT and CDR2 SNEGSKA come from the germline V gene (reference sequence). This CDR3 comprises 13 residues. Concerning this clonotype itself: The antigen is unknown.

A second roughly 6 to 12 cycle PCR used barcoded and J-beta primers. In TCRdb, the 5' RACE reads were re-called with MiXCR into one record per CDR3 protein. This sample has hundreds of thousands of distinct CDR3 sequences; roughly 64% occur once, and the top ten carry 20% to 25%. V gene TRBV20-1 combines with J gene TRBJ2-1; a possible D gene is TRBD2 (5 bases). The receptor was isolated from a young man in good health. The sample taken for sequencing was blood. The DNA for the CDR3 is TGCAGTGACCGGACCTATCGCGGGAATGAGCAGTTCTTC. Translation: CSDRTYRGNEQFF.